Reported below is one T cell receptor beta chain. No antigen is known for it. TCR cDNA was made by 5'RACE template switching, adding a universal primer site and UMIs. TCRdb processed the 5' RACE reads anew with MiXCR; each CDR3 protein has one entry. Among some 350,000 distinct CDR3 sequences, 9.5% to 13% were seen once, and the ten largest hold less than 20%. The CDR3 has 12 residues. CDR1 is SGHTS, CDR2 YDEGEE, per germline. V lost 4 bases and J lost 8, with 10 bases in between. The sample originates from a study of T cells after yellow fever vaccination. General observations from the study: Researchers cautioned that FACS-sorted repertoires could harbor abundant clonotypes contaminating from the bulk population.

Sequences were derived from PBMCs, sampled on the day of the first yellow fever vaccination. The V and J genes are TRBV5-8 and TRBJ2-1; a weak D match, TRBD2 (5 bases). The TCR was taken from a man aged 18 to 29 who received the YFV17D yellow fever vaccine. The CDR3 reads CASSQTSYEQFF. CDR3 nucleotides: TGTGCCAGCAGCCAAACTAGTTATGAGCAGTTCTTC.